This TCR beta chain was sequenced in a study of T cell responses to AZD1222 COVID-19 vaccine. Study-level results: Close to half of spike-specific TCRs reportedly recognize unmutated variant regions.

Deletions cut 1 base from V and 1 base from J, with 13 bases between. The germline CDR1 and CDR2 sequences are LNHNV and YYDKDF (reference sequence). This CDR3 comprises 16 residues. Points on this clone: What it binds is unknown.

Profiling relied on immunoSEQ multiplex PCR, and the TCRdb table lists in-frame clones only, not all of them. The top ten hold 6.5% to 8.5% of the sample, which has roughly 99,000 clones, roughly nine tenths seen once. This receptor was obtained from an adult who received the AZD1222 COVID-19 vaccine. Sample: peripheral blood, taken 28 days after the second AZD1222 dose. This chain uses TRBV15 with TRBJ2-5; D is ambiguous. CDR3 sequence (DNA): TGTGCCACCAGCAGAGTAGGAAGGGTCCCCCAAGAGACCCAGTACTTC. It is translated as CATSRVGRVPQETQYF.